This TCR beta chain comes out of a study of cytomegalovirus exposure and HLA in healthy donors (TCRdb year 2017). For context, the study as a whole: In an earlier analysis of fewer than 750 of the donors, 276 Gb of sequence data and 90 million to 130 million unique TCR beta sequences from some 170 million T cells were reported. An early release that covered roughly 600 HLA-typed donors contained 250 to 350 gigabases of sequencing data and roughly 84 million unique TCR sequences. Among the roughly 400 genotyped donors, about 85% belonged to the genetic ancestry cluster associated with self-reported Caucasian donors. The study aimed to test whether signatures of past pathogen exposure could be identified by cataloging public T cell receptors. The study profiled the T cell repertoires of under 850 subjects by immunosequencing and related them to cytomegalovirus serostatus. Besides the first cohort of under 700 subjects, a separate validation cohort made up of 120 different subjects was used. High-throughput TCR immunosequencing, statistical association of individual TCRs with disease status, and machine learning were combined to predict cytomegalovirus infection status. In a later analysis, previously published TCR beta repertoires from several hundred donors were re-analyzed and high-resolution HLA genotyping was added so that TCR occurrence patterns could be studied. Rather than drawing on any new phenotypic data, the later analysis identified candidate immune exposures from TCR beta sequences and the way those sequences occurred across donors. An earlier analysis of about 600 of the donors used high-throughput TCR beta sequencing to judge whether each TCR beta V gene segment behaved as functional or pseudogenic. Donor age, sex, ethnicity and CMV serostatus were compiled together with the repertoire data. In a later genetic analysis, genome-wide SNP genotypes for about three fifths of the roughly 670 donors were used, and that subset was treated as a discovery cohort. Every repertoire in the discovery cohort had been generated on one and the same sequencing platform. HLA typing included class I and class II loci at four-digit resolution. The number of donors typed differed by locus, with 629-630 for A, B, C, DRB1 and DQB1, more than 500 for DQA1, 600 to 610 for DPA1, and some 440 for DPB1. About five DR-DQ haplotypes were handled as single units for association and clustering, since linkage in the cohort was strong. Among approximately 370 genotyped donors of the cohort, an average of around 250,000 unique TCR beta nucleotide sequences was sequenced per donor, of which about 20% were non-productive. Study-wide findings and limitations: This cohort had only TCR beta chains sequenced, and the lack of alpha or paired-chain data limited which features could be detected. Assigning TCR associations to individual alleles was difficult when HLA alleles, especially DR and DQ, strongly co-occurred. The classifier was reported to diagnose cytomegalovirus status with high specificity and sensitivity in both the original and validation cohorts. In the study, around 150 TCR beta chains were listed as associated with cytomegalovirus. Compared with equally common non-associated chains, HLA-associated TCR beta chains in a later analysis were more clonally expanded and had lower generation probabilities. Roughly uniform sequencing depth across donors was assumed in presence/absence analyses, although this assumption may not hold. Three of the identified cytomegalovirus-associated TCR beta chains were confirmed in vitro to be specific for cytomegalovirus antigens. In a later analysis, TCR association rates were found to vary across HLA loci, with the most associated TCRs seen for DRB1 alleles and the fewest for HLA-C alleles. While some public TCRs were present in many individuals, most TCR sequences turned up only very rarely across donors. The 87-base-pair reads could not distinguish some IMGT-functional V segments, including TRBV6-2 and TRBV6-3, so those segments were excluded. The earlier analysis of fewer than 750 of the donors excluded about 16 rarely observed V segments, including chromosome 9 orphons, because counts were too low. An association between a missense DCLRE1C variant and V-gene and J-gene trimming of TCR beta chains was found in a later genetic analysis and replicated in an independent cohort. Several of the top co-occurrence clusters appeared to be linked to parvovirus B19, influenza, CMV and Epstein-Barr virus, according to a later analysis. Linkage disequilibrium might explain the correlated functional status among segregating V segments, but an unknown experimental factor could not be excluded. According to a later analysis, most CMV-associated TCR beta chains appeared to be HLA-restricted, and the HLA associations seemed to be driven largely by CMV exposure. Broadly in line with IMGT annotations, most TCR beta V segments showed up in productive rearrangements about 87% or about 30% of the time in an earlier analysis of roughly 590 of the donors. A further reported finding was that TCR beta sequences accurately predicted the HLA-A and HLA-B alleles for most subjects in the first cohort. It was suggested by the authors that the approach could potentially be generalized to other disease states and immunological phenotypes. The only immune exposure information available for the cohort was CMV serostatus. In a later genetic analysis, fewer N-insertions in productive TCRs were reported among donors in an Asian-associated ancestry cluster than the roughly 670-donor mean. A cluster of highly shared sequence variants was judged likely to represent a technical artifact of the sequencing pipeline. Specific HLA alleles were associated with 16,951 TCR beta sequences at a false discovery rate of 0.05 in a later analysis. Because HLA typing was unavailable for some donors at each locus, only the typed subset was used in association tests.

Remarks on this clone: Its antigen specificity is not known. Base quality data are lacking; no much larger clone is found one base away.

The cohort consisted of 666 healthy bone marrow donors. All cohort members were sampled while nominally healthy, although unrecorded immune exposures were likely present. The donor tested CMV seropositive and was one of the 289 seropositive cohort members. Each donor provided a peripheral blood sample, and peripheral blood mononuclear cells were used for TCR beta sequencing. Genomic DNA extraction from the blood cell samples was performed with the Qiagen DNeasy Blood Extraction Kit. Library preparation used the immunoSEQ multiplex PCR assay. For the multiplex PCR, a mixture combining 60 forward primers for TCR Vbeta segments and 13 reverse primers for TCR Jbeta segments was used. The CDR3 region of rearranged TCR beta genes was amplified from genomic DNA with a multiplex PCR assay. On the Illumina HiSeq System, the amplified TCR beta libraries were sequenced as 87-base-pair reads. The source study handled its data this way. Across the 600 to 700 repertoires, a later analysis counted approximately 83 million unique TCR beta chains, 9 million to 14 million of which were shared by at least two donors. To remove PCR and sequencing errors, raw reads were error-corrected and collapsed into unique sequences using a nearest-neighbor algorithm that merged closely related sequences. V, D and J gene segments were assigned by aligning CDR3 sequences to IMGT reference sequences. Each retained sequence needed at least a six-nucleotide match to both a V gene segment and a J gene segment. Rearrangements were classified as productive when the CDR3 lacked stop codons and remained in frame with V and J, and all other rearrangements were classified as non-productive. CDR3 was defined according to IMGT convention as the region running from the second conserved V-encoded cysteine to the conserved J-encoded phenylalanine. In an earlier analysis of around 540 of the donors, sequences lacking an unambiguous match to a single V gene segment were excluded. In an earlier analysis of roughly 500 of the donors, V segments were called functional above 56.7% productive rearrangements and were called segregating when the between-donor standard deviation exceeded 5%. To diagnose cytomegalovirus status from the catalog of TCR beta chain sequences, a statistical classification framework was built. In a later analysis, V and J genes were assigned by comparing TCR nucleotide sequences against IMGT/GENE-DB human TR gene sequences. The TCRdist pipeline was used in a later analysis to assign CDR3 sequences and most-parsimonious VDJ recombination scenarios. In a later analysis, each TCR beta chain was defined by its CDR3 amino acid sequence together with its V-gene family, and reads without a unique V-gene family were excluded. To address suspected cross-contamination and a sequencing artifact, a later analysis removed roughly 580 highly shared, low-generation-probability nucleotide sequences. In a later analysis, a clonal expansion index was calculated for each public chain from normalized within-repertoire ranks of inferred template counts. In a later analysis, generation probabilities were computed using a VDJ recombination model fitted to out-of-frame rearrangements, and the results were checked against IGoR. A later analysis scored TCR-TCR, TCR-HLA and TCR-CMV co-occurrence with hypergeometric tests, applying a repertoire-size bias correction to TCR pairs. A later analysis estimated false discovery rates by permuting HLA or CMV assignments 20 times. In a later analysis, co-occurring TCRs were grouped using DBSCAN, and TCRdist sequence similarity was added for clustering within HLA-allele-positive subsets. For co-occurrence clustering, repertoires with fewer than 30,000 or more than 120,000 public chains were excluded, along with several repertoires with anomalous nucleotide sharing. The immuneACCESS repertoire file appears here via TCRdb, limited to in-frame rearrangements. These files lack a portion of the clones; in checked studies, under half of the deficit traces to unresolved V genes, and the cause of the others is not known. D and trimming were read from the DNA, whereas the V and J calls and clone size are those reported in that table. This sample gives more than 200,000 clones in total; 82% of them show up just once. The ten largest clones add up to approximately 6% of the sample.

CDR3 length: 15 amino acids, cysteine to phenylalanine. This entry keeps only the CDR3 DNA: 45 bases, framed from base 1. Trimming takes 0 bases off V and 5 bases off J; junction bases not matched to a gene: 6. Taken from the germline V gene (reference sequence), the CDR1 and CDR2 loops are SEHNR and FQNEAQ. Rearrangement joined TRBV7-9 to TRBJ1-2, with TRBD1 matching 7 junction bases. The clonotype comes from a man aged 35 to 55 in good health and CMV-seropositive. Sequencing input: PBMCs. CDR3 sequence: CASSLAGGGGYGYTF. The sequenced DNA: TGTGCCAGCAGCTTAGCCGGAGGGGGCGGGTATGGCTACACCTTC.